The clone carrying this T cell receptor (beta chain) has just a few counts. This specimen comes from a study of blood T cell repertoires in COVID-19. Study-level background: From T cells, B-cell-depleted T cells, or PBMCs came the material, which was cDNA or gDNA.

CDR3 length: 12 residues. Trimming removed 2 bases from V and 10 bases from J, with 9 bases in between. As handled by the study authors: Estimation of nucleated cell counts relied on the amplification of reference gene primers. Sequencing used immunoSEQ multiplex PCR; TCRdb keeps in-frame clones, though not all of them. Clone size and V and J calls were adopted from that table, with D and trimming inferred from the DNA. This table holds roughly 110,000 clones, almost 85% found once. This chain uses TRBV12-3 or TRBV12-4 with TRBJ1-3; D possibly corresponds to TRBD1 (5 bases). The clonotype was recovered from a human donor in a cohort sampled during active COVID-19. The sample consisted of peripheral blood. The DNA for the CDR3 is TGTGCCAGCAGTTTACCGGGGGGGACCATATATTTT. This translates into CASSLPGGTIYF.